The rows below give T cell receptor beta chains drawn from one sample of a study of blood T cell repertoires in COVID-19. This table comes from immunoSEQ multiplex PCR, and its TCRdb copy is limited to in-frame clones, with some not included. The sample has roughly 30,000 clones; more than 80% are singletons. Input material: peripheral blood. These TCRs come from a human donor in a cohort sampled during active COVID-19. Each CDR3 is given with its conserved first and last residue. Fields, in order: D gene, V gene, clone size, J gene, CDR3 protein, CDR3 DNA. The D gene is left open where the match is weak. Some rows mark clone size as missing; the rest say once, few, many or name a class of expanded clone.

TRBD1	TRBV6-6	.	TRBJ2-7	CASSRTGVEQYF	TGTGCCAGCAGTAGGACAGGGGTGGAGCAGTACTTC
.	TRBV21-1	.	TRBJ1-5	CASKWTGGVAGNQPQHF	TGTGCCAGCAAGTGGACAGGGGGCGTTGCGGGCAATCAGCCCCAGCATTTT
TRBD2	TRBV7-3	medium-sized	TRBJ2-1	CASSSDSGGADEQFF	TGTGCCAGCAGCTCGGATAGCGGGGGGGCAGATGAGCAGTTCTTC
.	TRBV4-1	.	TRBJ2-2	CASSQPYRANTGELFF	TGCGCCAGCAGCCAACCATACAGGGCGAACACCGGGGAGCTGTTTTTT
TRBD2	TRBV9	.	TRBJ2-2	CASSAFAGGNTGELFF	TGTGCCAGCAGCGCCTTTGCGGGGGGGAACACCGGGGAGCTGTTTTTT
TRBD1	TRBV6-1	.	TRBJ2-1	CASSERDSQITYNEQFF	TGTGCCAGCAGTGAACGGGACAGCCAAATTACCTACAATGAGCAGTTCTTC
TRBD1	TRBV6-5	.	TRBJ1-2	CASSYSGQGYGYTF	TGTGCCAGCAGTTACTCAGGACAGGGGTATGGCTACACCTTC
TRBD1	TRBV6-5	.	TRBJ2-1	CASSSQGQLWFF	TGTGCCAGCAGTTCCCAGGGACAGCTGTGGTTCTTC
.	TRBV27	once	TRBJ2-5	CASSFQQGFQETQYF	TGTGCCAGCAGTTTTCAACAGGGATTCCAAGAGACCCAGTACTTC
TRBD1	TRBV28	.	TRBJ1-6	CASNFITGGKGLNSPLHF	TGTGCCAGCAATTTCATAACAGGGGGAAAAGGTTTGAATTCACCCCTCCACTTT
.	TRBV5-5	.	TRBJ2-2	CASSLGVRVTGELFF	TGTGCCAGCAGCCTTGGGGTCAGGGTAACCGGGGAGCTGTTTTTT
.	TRBV27	.	TRBJ1-6	CASSLVFVRGGNSPLHF	TGTGCCAGCAGTTTAGTGTTCGTGAGGGGGGGAAATTCACCCCTCCACTTT
.	TRBV12-5	.	TRBJ2-4	CASGLIENIQYF	TGTGCTAGTGGTTTGATAGAAAACATTCAGTACTTC
.	TRBV6-5	.	TRBJ2-2	CASTTRDTGELFF	TGTGCCAGCACCACGAGAGACACCGGGGAGCTGTTTTTT
.	TRBV19	.	TRBJ2-3	CASSIWLLTDTQYF	TGTGCCAGTAGTATATGGTTACTCACAGATACGCAGTATTTT
TRBD2	TRBV5-1	.	TRBJ2-7	CASSLVGGTYEQYF	TGCGCCAGCAGCTTGGTCGGGGGGACCTACGAGCAGTACTTC
.	TRBV24-1	.	TRBJ1-5	CATSDAGTGRGSNQPQHF	TGTGCCACCAGTGACGCCGGGACTGGCCGTGGTAGCAATCAGCCCCAGCATTTT